A single sample is the source of the 27 T cell receptor beta chains below, sequenced in a study of blood T cell repertoires in COVID-19. Sequenced by immunoSEQ multiplex PCR; TCRdb stores in-frame clones only, minus some. This sample has a few hundred thousand clones, with around 87% found just once. The specimen sequenced was peripheral blood. The origin of the receptors is a man aged 60 to 75 who had recovered from COVID-19.

This chain joins TRBV7-8 and TRBJ2-1; 11 nucleotides line up with TRBD2. Germline trimming cut 3 bases from V and 7 bases from J; bases unmatched to any gene: 11. CDR1 is SGHVS, CDR2 FQNEAQ, per germline. The CDR3 covers 17 residues. The CDR3 DNA reads as TGTGCCAGCAGCTTTGTAGCGGGGGGGGGATCGGTTAATGAGCAGTTCTTC. It codes for CASSFVAGGGSVNEQFF. Drawing the rest from reference TRBV7-8 and TRBJ2-1, the complete variable domain is GAGVSQSPRYKVAKRGQDVALRCDPISGHVSLFWYQQALGQGPEFLTYFQNEAQLDKSGLPSDRFFAERPEGSVSTLKIQRTQQEDSAVYLCASSFVAGGGSVNEQFFGPGTRLTVL.

Only a few counts were recorded for this clone. The chain joins TRBV23-1 to TRBJ2-5, with 7 positions matching TRBD1. TRBV23-1 has ORF status, its function being uncertain. This CDR3 is built from 17 residues. The V and J ends lost 0 bases and 5 bases, in that order; junction bases with no gene match: 12. CDR3 nucleotides: TGCGCCAGCAGTCAATCCCCCGCAGACAGGGAGTGGGAGACCCAGTACTTC. Translating it yields CASSQSPADREWETQYF.

The chain is built from TRBV5-1 and TRBJ2-1; 11 nucleotides agree with TRBD2. The CDR3 is 15 amino acids. Germline values: CDR1 SGHRS, CDR2 YFSETQ. Trimming at V came to 4 bases and at J to 7 bases, leaving 7 bases not matched to a gene. CDR3 nucleotide sequence: TGCGCCAGCAGCGTTAGCGGGAGGGCCGGTAATGAGCAGTTCTTC. This codes for CASSVSGRAGNEQFF.

The chain is built from TRBV7-6 and TRBJ2-1; TRBD2 matches 7 bases. The CDR3 is 14 residues long. Germline assignment: CDR1 SGHVS and CDR2 FNYEAQ. Germline trimming cut 4 bases from V and 6 bases from J; bases unmatched to any gene: 6. Written as DNA, the CDR3 is TGTGCCAGCAGCTCTATGACTAGCAGCAATGAGCAGTTCTTC. Translating it yields CASSSMTSSNEQFF.

This clone was counted a single time. CDR3 bases: TGTGCCAGCAGCCCCTCGCTCGGGAACACTGAAGCTTTCTTT. Translating it yields CASSPSLGNTEAFF. This chain joins TRBV7-2 and TRBJ1-1; D is uncertain. Trimming cost V 5 bases and J 1 base, with 11 bases left between them. This CDR3 contains 14 residues. From germline, CDR1 is SGHTA and CDR2 FQGNSA.

The chain links TRBV9 to TRBJ2-5, with TRBD2 matching over 8 bases. Germline loops: CDR1 SGDLS, CDR2 YYNGEE. The CDR3 runs to 14 residues. With V trimmed by 4 bases and J by 5 bases, 7 bases remained unmatched. As DNA, the CDR3 is TGTGCCAGCAGCCCCGCGGGGGGCTGGGAGACCCAGTACTTC. Translated, it gives CASSPAGGWETQYF.

The chain is built from TRBV19 and TRBJ1-2; 7 bases are a match to TRBD1. Germline V gene lookup returns CDR1 LNHDA and CDR2 SQIVND (reference sequence). The trim removed 5 bases at V and 2 bases at J, leaving 8 bases unmatched. CDR3 length: 15 amino acids. The CDR3: CASSGAGTENYGYTF. The CDR3 DNA sequence: TGTGCCAGTAGTGGGGCCGGGACAGAGAACTATGGCTACACCTTC.

V and J are TRBV27 and TRBJ1-1; D ambiguous. This CDR3 has 13 amino acids. The germline CDR1 and CDR2 sequences are MNHEY and SMNVEV (reference sequence). V was pared by 3 bases and J by 1 base, with 6 bases between. CDR3 in amino acids: CASSLRENTEAFF. CDR3 nucleotides: TGTGCCAGCAGTTTGCGGGAGAACACTGAAGCTTTCTTT.

The J gene is TRBJ2-7, the V gene TRBV19; maybe TRBD2 (8 bases). This CDR3 has 15 amino acids. V shed 5 bases and J shed 3 bases, with 17 bases lying between them. Germline lookup yields CDR1 LNHDA and CDR2 SQIVND (reference sequence). In DNA, the CDR3 is TGTGCCAGTAGTCCCGGGACAGCGGGAGACTACGAGCAGTACTTC. The encoded protein is CASSPGTAGDYEQYF.

CDR3 region: CASSQDYRTSGRLGQETQYF. CDR3 sequence (DNA): TGTGCCAGCAGCCAAGATTATCGGACTAGCGGGAGGTTGGGCCAAGAGACCCAGTACTTC. The genes are TRBV3-1 (or the pseudogene TRBV3-2) and TRBJ2-5; 14 positions agree with TRBD2. The germline V gene encodes CDR1 LGHDT and CDR2 YNNKEL (reference sequence). The CDR3 contains 20 residues. Unmatched junction bases numbered 10, after V lost 0 bases and J lost 1 base.

CDR3 amino acids: CASSHSGAGNTIYF. The CDR3 region has the DNA TGTGCCAGCAGCCACTCAGGGGCTGGAAACACCATATATTTT. The gene calls are TRBV3-1 (or the pseudogene TRBV3-2) and TRBJ1-3; maybe TRBD1 (6 bases). Deletions cut 3 bases from V and 2 bases from J, with 8 bases between. CDR1 LGHDT and CDR2 YNNKEL come from the germline V gene (reference sequence). The CDR3 has 14 residues.

The rearrangement links TRBV2 to TRBJ1-1, with D maybe TRBD1 (6 bases). The V end was cut by 5 bases, the J end by 4 bases, with 17 bases between. Germline-derived CDR1 and CDR2 are SNHLY and FYNNEI. The CDR3 has 15 amino acids. The CDR3 DNA is TGTGCCAGCAGTAGAGGTAACAGGGATGGCACTGAAGCTTTCTTT. The encoded protein is CASSRGNRDGTEAFF.

The V call is TRBV10-1, the J call TRBJ1-4, with a weak D call TRBD1 (6 bases). CDR1 is WNHNN, CDR2 SYGVQD, per germline (reference sequence). V lost 8 bases and J lost 7, with 14 bases in between. The CDR3 is made up of 13 amino acids. The CDR3 protein is CASGSGTTEKLFF. CDR3 in DNA: TGCGCCAGCGGGTCAGGGACAACTGAAAAACTGTTTTTT.

J is TRBJ2-1 and V is TRBV28; 9 nucleotides align to TRBD2. The V gene's germline CDR1 is MDHEN and CDR2 SYDVKM. The CDR3 runs 15 residues. V dropped 3 bases and J dropped 10; count of bases not matched to a gene: 10. The CDR3 DNA follows: TGTGCCAGCAGTTTGTCAGCGGCGGGGGGGAGCGAGCAGTTCTTC. Translated, it gives CASSLSAAGGSEQFF.

The V and J genes are TRBV20-1 and TRBJ1-1; weak D call: TRBD1 (6 bases). CDR1 and CDR2 (germline): DFQATT, SNEGSKA (reference sequence). The CDR3 spans 11 residues. The CDR3 DNA follows: TGCTCCGGGCAGGGGCACACTGAAGCTTTCTTT. Translation: CSGQGHTEAFF.

The chain combines TRBV11-1 with TRBJ2-1, with 13 bases matching TRBD2. CDR1 is SGHAT, CDR2 FQDESV, per germline (reference sequence). This CDR3 comprises 15 residues. Trimming removed 6 bases from V and 7 bases from J; junction bases left unmatched: 6. The CDR3 sequence: CASSFGLAGDNEQFF. CDR3 coding DNA: TGTGCCAGCAGTTTTGGACTAGCGGGGGATAATGAGCAGTTCTTC.

This clone was observed a single time. The chain uses TRBV29-1 and TRBJ1-1; D not resolved. This CDR3 is 15 amino acids long. Germline CDR1 SQVTM, CDR2 ANQGSEA. Trimming removed 4 bases at V and 4 bases at J, with 19 bases between. Written as DNA, the CDR3 is TGCAGCGTTGGAGCCCGAGGCCTGATGGGCACTGAAGCTTTCTTT. Its translation: CSVGARGLMGTEAFF.

V is TRBV5-1 and J is TRBJ2-3; 9 bases are a match to TRBD2. Trimming cost V 2 bases and J 1 base; bases outside gene matches: 8. The CDR3 sequence is 17 residues long. From germline, CDR1 is SGHRS and CDR2 YFSETQ. The CDR3 protein is CASSFQVAGAGTDTQYF. The CDR3 region has the DNA TGCGCCAGCAGCTTTCAGGTAGCGGGGGCTGGCACAGATACGCAGTATTTT.

The chain is built from TRBV18 and TRBJ2-5, with a tentative D call TRBD1 (6 bases). Trimming stripped 0 bases from V and 5 bases from J, with 10 bases between. Germline assignment: CDR1 KGHSH and CDR2 LQKENI. This CDR3 has 14 residues. In nucleotides, the CDR3 is TGTGCCAGCTCACCACCTACAGGGTGGGAGACCCAGTACTTC. Encoded protein: CASSPPTGWETQYF.

The chain uses TRBV5-1 and TRBJ1-1; D is uncertain. Germline V CDR1 and CDR2: SGHRS, YFSETQ. The CDR3 contains 16 residues. V was cut by 5 bases and J by 2 bases, with 19 bases left in between. As DNA, the CDR3 is TGCGCCAGCAGAAAACTTCCTTTGTCGGGAAACACTGAAGCTTTCTTT. Its translation is CASRKLPLSGNTEAFF.

Here the CDR3 reads CASSSWGGGTEAFF. CDR3 sequence (DNA): TGTGCCAGCAGCTCGTGGGGGGGTGGCACTGAAGCTTTCTTT. This chain connects TRBV5-4 to TRBJ1-1, with TRBD1 as a possible D gene (5 bases). V was cut by 3 bases and J by 4 bases, with 13 bases left in between. The CDR3 is 14 amino acids. CDR1 is SGHNT and CDR2 is YYREEE in the germline V gene (reference sequence).

This rearrangement joins TRBV7-2 to TRBJ1-1; TRBD1 matches 7 bases. Germline lookup yields CDR1 SGHTA and CDR2 FQGNSA. The CDR3 loop spans 14 amino acids. Trimming at V came to 5 bases and at J to 1 base, leaving 4 bases not matched to a gene. The CDR3 bases are TGTGCCAGCAGCGCCGGGACAGCGAACACTGAAGCTTTCTTT. Amino acid sequence: CASSAGTANTEAFF.

The chain combines TRBV5-6 with TRBJ2-7, with 9 bases fitting TRBD2. Per the germline V gene, CDR1 is SGHDT and CDR2 is YYEEEE. The V and J ends lost 3 bases and 6 bases, in that order; junction bases with no gene match: 10. CDR3 length: 15 residues. CDR3 loop: CASSWAGGRTGEQYF. The CDR3 DNA reads TGTGCCAGCAGCTGGGCGGGGGGGCGGACCGGCGAGCAGTACTTC.

The chain is built from TRBV15 and TRBJ2-6, with unresolved D. The germline CDR1 and CDR2 sequences are LNHNV and YYDKDF (reference sequence). CDR3 length: 15 residues. V was cut by 1 base and J by 0 bases, with 4 bases left in between. The CDR3 DNA is TGTGCCACCAGCAGAGGGCCCTCTGGGGCCAACGTCCTGACTTTC. Its protein is CATSRGPSGANVLTF.

The genes are TRBV6-5 and TRBJ2-1; TRBD2 aligns across 11 bases. This CDR3 comprises 15 residues. CDR1 is MNHEY, CDR2 SVGAGI, per germline. V lost 7 bases and J lost 7; bases outside the gene matches: 9. CDR3 amino acids: CASTNSGGAKNEQFF. The CDR3 region has the DNA TGTGCCAGCACCAATAGCGGGGGGGCCAAGAATGAGCAGTTCTTC.

The chain links TRBV28 to TRBJ1-4; D gene uncertain. The CDR3 has 12 residues. Trimming took off 6 bases at V and 8 bases at J, with 10 bases between the two ends. Germline values: CDR1 MDHEN, CDR2 SYDVKM. The CDR3 loop reads CASRGSGEKLFF. CDR3 coding DNA: TGTGCCAGCAGAGGGTCGGGGGAAAAACTGTTTTTT.

This clone appeared a single time. The V call is TRBV6-2 or TRBV6-3, the J call TRBJ2-2, with D hard to call. Trimming left V 5 bases short and J 0 bases short, with 7 bases between. Germline V gene data show CDR1 as MNHEY and CDR2 as SVGEGT. This CDR3 has 14 amino acids. The CDR3 nucleotides read TGTGCCAGCAGTGATACAGCGAACACCGGGGAGCTGTTTTTT. Its protein product is CASSDTANTGELFF.